This T cell receptor beta chain is drawn from a study of molecular identifiers for immune sequencing clone quantification. Study observations and caveats: Jurkat TCR RNA spiked in from one cell reportedly remained identifiable amid 850,000 to 1,000,000 naive cells. Clonotypes topping 20 RNA copies carried over 97% of effector molecules but under 1% of naive ones. Identical barcode-sharing TCR molecules could lead to underestimated sizes for highly expanded clones.

This clonotype was seen only a few times. Its antigen is still unknown. V was pared by 3 bases and J by 1 base, with 9 bases between. Per the germline V gene, CDR1 is MNHEY and CDR2 is SVGEGT. The CDR3 loop spans 14 amino acids. Each CDR3 protein is one row after TCRdb ran MiXCR on the PCR reads. The table includes about 640,000 distinct CDR3 sequences, 15% to 20% detected once. For naive CD8 T cells, sorting used the CD8+CD4-CCR7+CD45RA+ phenotype. The sample comprised naive CD8+ T cells from blood, with Jurkat cell RNA spiked in. Described subset: FACS-sorted CD8+CD4-CCR7+CD45RA+ naive T cells. V gene TRBV6-2 or TRBV6-3 combines with J gene TRBJ1-1; D uncertain. This clonotype was sampled from a human donor in good health. Some libraries in this study had Jurkat cell RNA spiked in. The CDR3 reads CASSYFAKNTEAFF. The CDR3 DNA sequence: TGTGCCAGCAGTTATTTCGCCAAGAACACTGAAGCTTTCTTT.